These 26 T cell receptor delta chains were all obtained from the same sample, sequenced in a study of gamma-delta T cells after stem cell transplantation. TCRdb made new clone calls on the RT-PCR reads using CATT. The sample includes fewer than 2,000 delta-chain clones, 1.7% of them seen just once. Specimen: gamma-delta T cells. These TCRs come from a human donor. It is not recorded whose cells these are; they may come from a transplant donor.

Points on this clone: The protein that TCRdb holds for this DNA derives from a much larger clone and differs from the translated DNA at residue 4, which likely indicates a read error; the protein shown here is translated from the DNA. The CDR3 DNA reads TGTGCCTGTGGCCCAACAAGGGGGGGAACCCTCTCCTGGGACACCCGACAGATGTTTTTC. Translated, it gives CACGPTRGGTLSWDTRQMFF. The chain is built from TRDV2 and TRDJ3; TRDD3 might be the D (6 bases). This CDR3 region has 20 residues. Trimming removed 5 bases at V and 0 bases at J, with 22 bases between. Germline V gives CDR1 GEAIGNYY, CDR2 EKD.

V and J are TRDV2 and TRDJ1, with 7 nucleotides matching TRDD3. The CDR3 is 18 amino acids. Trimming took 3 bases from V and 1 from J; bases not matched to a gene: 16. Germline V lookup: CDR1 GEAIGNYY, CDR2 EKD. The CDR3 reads CACDVLGNLRVGTDKLIF. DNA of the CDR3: TGTGCCTGTGACGTACTGGGGAATCTTCGGGTGGGCACCGATAAACTCATCTTT.

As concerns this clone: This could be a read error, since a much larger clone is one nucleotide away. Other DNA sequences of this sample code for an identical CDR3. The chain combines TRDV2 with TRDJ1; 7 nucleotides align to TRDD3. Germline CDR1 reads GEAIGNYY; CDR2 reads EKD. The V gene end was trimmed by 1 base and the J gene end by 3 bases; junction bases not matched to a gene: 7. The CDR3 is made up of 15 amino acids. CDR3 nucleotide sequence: TGTGCCTGTGACACACTGGGGAACGGGGCCGATAAACTCATCTTT. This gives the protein CACDTLGNGADKLIF.

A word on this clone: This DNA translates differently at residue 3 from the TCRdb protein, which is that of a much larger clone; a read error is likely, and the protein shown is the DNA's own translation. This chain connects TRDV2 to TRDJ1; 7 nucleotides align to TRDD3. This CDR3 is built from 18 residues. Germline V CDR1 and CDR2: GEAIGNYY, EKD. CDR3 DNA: TGTGCCCGTGACCCGGTAATACTGGGGTCGGTGTACACCGATAAACTCATCTTT. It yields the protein CARDPVILGSVYTDKLIF.

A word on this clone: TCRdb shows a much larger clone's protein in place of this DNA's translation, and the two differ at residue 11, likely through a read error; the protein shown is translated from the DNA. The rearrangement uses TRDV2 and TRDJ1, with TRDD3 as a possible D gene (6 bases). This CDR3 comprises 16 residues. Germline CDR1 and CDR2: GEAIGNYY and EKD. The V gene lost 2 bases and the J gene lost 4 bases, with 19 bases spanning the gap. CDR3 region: CACDKAWLGNIDKLIF. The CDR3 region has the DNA TGTGCCTGTGACAAGGCCTGGCTGGGGAATATCGATAAACTCATCTTT.

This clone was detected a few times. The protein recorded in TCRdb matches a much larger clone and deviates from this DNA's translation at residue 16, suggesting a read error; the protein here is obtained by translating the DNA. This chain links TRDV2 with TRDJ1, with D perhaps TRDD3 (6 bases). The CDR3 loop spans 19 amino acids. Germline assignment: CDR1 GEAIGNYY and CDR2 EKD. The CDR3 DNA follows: TGTGCCTGTGACACCATGGGAACAACGGGGGGAACCATTACCGATAATCTCATCTTT. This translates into CACDTMGTTGGTITDNLIF.

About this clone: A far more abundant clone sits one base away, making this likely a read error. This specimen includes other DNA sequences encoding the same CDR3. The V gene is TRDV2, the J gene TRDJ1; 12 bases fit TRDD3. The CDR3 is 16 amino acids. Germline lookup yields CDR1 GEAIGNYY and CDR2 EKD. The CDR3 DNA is TGTGCCTGTGACACCCTGGGGGATACGCACACCGATAAGCTCATCTTT. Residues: CACDTLGDTHTDKLIF.

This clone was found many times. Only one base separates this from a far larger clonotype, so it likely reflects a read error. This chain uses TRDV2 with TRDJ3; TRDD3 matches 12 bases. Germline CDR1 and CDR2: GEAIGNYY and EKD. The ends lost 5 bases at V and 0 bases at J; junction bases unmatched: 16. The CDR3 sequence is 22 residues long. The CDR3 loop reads CACGTVLGDTIPSSWDTRQMFF. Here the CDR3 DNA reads TGTGCCTGTGGCACAGTACTGGGGGATACTATCCCCAGCTCCTGGGACACCCGACAGATGTTTTTC.

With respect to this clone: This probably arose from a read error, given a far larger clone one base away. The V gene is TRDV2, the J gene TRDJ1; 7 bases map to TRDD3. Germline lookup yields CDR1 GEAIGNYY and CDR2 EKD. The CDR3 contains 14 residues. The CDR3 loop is CACDPWGLTGKLIF. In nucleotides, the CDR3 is TGTGCCTGTGACCCCTGGGGGCTCACCGGTAAACTCATCTTT.

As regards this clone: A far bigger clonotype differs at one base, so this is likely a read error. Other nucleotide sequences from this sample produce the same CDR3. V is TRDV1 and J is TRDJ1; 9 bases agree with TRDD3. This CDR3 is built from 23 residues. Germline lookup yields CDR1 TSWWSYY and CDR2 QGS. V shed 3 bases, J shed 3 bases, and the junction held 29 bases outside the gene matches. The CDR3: CALGELRLYWGTPSRPDSDKLIF. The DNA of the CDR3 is TGTGCTCTTGGGGAGCTGCGGTTGTACTGGGGGACGCCGAGCCGGCCAGACTCCGATAAACTCATCTTT.

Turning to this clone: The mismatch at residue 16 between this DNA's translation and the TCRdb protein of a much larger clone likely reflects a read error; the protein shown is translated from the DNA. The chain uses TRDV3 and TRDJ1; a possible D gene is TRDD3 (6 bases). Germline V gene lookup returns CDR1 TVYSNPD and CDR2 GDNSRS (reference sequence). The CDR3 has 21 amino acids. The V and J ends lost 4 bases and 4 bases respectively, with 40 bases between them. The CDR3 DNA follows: TGTGCCTCCACCCCCTCCGAGGTACTCGGGGATCTTCGGGTGGGCATCGATAAACTCATCTTT. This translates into CASTPSEVLGDLRVGIDKLIF.

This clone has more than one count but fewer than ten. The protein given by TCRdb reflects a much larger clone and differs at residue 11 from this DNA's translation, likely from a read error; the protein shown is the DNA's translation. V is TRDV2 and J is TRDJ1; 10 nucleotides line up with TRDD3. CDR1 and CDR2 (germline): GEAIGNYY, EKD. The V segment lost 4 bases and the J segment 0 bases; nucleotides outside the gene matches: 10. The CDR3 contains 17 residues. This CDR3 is CACDKLGDGRYTDKLIF. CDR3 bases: TGTGCCTGTGATAAACTGGGGGATGGACGGTACACCGATAAACTCATCTTT.

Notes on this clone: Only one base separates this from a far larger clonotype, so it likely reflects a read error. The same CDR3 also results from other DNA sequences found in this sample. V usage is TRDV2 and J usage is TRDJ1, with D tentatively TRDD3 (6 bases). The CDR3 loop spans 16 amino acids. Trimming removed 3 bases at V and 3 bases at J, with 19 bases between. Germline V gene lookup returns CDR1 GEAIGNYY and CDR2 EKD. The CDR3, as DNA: TGTGCCTGTGACTCTCTTGCAGAGGGGGAGGCCGATAAACTCATCTTT. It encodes CACDSLAEGEADKLIF.

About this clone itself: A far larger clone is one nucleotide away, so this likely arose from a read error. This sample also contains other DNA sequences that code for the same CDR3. The DNA of the CDR3 is TGTGCCTGCGACGTACTGGGGGATACGAAGGAGGACACCGATAAACTCATCTTT. Its protein product is CACDVLGDTKEDTDKLIF. The chain combines TRDV2 with TRDJ1, with TRDD3 matching over 13 bases. J lost 0 bases, V lost 7 bases, and 13 bases had no gene match. The CDR3 is 18 residues long. The germline V gene has CDR1 GEAIGNYY and CDR2 EKD.

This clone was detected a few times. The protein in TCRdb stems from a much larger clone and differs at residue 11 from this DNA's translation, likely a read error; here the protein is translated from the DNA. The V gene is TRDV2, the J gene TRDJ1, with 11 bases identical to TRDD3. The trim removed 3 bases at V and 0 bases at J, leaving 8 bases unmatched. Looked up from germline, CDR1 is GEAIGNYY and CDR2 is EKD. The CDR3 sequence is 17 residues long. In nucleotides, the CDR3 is TGTGCCTGTGACCCCGTTGGTGGGGGATACGACACCGATAAACTCATCTTT. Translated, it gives CACDPVGGGYDTDKLIF.

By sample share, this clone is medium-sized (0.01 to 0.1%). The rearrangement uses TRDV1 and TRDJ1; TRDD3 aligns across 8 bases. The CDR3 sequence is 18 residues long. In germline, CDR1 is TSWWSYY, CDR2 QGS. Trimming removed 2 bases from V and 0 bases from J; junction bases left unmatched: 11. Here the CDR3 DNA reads TGTGCTCTTGGGGAAAGATGGCTGGGGGAGGCTTACACCGATAAACTCATCTTT. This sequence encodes CALGERWLGEAYTDKLIF.

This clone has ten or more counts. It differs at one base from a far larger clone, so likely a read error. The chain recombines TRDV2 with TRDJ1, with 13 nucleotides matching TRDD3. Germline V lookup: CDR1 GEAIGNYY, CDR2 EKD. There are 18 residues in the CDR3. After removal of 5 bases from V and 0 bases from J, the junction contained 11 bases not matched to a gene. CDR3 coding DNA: TGTGCCTGTGGCGTACTGGGGGATACGAAGGAGGACACCGATAAACTCATCTTT. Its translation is CACGVLGDTKEDTDKLIF.

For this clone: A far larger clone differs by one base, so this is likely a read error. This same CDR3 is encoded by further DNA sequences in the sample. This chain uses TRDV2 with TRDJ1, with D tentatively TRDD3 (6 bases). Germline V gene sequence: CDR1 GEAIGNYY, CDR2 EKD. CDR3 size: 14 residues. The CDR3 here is CACDTWGSTDKLIF. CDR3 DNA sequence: TGTGCCTGCGACACCTGGGGATCTACCGATAAACTCATCTTT.

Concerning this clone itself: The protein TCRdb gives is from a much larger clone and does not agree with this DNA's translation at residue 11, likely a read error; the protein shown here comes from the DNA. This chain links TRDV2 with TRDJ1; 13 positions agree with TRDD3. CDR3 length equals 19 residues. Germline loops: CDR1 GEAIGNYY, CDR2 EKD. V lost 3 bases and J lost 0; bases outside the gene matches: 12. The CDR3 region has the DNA TGTGCCTGTGACTTCTTGACTGGGGGATACGTGGGCTACACCGATAAACTCATCTTT. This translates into CACDFLTGGYVGYTDKLIF.

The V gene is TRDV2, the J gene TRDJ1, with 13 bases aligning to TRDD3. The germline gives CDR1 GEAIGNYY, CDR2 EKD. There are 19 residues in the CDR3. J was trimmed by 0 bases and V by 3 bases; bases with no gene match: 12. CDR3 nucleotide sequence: TGTGCCTGTGACCCCTTACTGGGGGATACGAAGGAGGACACCGATAAACTCATCTTT. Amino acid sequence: CACDPLLGDTKEDTDKLIF.

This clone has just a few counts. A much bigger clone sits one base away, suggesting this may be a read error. The DNA for the CDR3 is TGTGCCTGTGACACGATGGGCCCGGGGGATACGCGTTTTAACTCCGATAAACTCATCTTT. This encodes CACDTMGPGDTRFNSDKLIF. The chain links TRDV2 to TRDJ1, with 10 bases identical to TRDD3. The V and J ends lost 1 base and 3 bases, in that order; junction bases with no gene match: 19. Germline CDR1 is GEAIGNYY and CDR2 is EKD. The CDR3 covers 20 residues.

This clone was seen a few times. In DNA, the CDR3 is TGTGCCTGTGACACGCTGGGGGATCCCGATAAACTCATCTTT. This translates into CACDTLGDPDKLIF. This rearrangement joins TRDV2 to TRDJ1, with 9 bases fitting TRDD3. The germline V gene encodes CDR1 GEAIGNYY and CDR2 EKD. V dropped 1 base and J dropped 3; count of bases not matched to a gene: 2. The CDR3 is 14 residues long.

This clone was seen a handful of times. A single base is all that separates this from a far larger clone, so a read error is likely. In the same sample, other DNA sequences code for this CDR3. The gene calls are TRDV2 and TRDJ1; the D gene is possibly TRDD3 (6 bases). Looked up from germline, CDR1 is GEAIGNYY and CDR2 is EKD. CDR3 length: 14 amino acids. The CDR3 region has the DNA TGCGCCTGTGACACCGTGGGGGGCACCGATAAACTCATCTTT. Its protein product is CACDTVGGTDKLIF.

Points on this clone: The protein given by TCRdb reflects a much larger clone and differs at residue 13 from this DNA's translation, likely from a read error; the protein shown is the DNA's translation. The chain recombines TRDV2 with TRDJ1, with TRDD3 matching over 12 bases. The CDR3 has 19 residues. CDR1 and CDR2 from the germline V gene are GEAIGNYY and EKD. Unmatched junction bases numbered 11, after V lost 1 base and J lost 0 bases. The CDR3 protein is CACDTLYAGGYEDTDKLIF. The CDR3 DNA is TGTGCCTGTGACACACTATATGCTGGGGGATACGAAGACACCGATAAACTCATCTTT.

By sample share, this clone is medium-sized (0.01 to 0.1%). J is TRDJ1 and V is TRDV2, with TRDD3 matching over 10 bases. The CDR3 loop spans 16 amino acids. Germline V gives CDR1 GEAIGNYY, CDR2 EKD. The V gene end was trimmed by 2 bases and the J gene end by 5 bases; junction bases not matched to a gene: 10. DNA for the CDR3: TGTGCCTGTGACAACCTAGTACTGGGGGATCCAGATAAACTCATCTTT. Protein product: CACDNLVLGDPDKLIF.

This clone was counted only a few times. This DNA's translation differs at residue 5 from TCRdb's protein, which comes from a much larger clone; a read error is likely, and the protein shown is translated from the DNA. CDR3 nucleotide sequence: TGTGCCTGTGACCTCTTGACTGGGGGATACGCGGGCTACACCGATAAACTCATCTTT. This encodes CACDLLTGGYAGYTDKLIF. The chain couples TRDV2 to TRDJ1, with 13 bases fitting TRDD3. CDR1 and CDR2 from the germline V gene are GEAIGNYY and EKD. V lost 3 bases and J lost 0; bases outside the gene matches: 12. The CDR3 is 19 amino acids.